These T cell receptor beta chains were read from a single sample in a study of beta chain bispecific antibodies for T cell cancers. No antigens are known for them. TCRdb used MiXCR to reprocess the 5' RACE reads, holding one entry per CDR3 protein. Of 20,000 to 25,000 distinct CDR3 sequences listed, approximately 2.4% are singletons. The specimen was healthy donor T cells cultured with leukemia cells. These receptors originate from a human donor in good health. Some clones in this sample may be carry-over from other donors' samples. Both conserved end residues are part of each CDR3. Each record gives: D gene, J gene, V gene, clone size, CDR3 protein, CDR3 DNA. The D gene is left open where the match is weak. Clone size is shown for a subset of rows, as once, few, many or a class of expanded clone.

D: TRBD2; J: TRBJ2-3; V: TRBV6-5; size: many; CDR3: CASRDPLAGGPYSTDTQYF; DNA: TGTGCCAGCAGAGACCCGCTGGCGGGGGGGCCCTATAGCACAGATACGCAGTATTTT
D: .; J: TRBJ2-5; V: TRBV9; size: medium-sized; CDR3: CASSPPEEETQYF; DNA: TGTGCCAGCAGCCCCCCGGAGGAGGAGACCCAGTACTTC
D: TRBD1; J: TRBJ2-7; V: TRBV12-3/TRBV12-4; size: many; CDR3: CASSLDREGSYEQYF; DNA: TGTGCCAGCAGTTTGGACAGGGAAGGCTCCTACGAGCAGTACTTC
D: .; J: TRBJ2-7; V: TRBV5-1; size: many; CDR3: CASSLVVLPYEQYF; DNA: TGCGCCAGCAGCTTGGTGGTGCTACCCTACGAGCAGTACTTC
D: TRBD2; J: TRBJ2-1; V: TRBV19; size: many; CDR3: CASRPGTSGYNEQFF; DNA: TGTGCCAGTAGACCCGGGACTAGCGGTTACAATGAGCAGTTCTTC
D: .; J: TRBJ2-7; V: TRBV4-1; size: many; CDR3: CASSQEGVYEQYF; DNA: TGCGCCAGCAGCCAAGAAGGGGTCTACGAGCAGTACTTC
D: .; J: TRBJ2-7; V: TRBV4-2; size: few; CDR3: CASSQHRVADEQYF; DNA: TGTGCCAGCAGCCAGCACAGGGTAGCGGACGAGCAGTACTTC
D: .; J: TRBJ2-5; V: TRBV5-1; size: .; CDR3: CASSPGLLETQYF; DNA: TGCGCCAGCAGCCCGGGACTCCTAGAGACCCAGTACTTC
D: .; J: TRBJ2-4; V: TRBV5-1; size: many; CDR3: CASSPWDREYTQYF; DNA: TGCGCCAGCAGCCCTTGGGACCGGGAATATACTCAGTACTTC
D: .; J: TRBJ2-5; V: TRBV12-3/TRBV12-4; size: many; CDR3: CASSFVGFQETQYF; DNA: TGTGCCAGCAGTTTCGTCGGCTTTCAAGAGACCCAGTACTTC
D: TRBD2; J: TRBJ2-1; V: TRBV5-4; size: many; CDR3: CAVTGGGIPSYNEQFF; DNA: TGTGCCGTTACGGGCGGGGGGATTCCCTCCTACAATGAGCAGTTCTTC
D: .; J: TRBJ2-3; V: TRBV5-1; size: many; CDR3: CASSLDPGLTDTQYF; DNA: TGCGCCAGCAGCTTGGATCCAGGGCTGACAGATACGCAGTATTTT
D: TRBD2; J: TRBJ2-5; V: TRBV7-2; size: many; CDR3: CASSSPGLAETQYF; DNA: TGTGCCAGCAGCTCCCCGGGACTAGCGGAGACCCAGTACTTC
D: TRBD2; J: TRBJ2-1; V: TRBV19; size: few; CDR3: CASSGAGGPLDEQFF; DNA: TGTGCCAGTAGTGGAGCGGGGGGGCCATTAGATGAGCAGTTCTTC
D: .; J: TRBJ2-3; V: TRBV7-3; size: many; CDR3: CASSLRPAPAAKGTDTQYF; DNA: TGTGCCAGCAGCTTAAGGCCTGCGCCGGCAGCCAAGGGCACAGATACGCAGTATTTT
D: .; J: TRBJ2-2; V: TRBV27; size: many; CDR3: CASSDLTITGELFF; DNA: TGTGCCAGCAGTGACCTGACCATCACCGGGGAGCTGTTTTTT
D: TRBD1; J: TRBJ1-5; V: TRBV27; size: many; CDR3: CASSELYRGEQPQHF; DNA: TGTGCCAGCAGTGAGCTGTACAGGGGCGAACAGCCCCAGCATTTT
D: .; J: TRBJ1-1; V: TRBV27; size: many; CDR3: CASSKLGTEAFF; DNA: TGTGCCAGCAGTAAGCTGGGGACTGAAGCTTTCTTT
D: .; J: TRBJ1-4; V: TRBV4-1; size: few; CDR3: CASSQAEGVYEKLFF; DNA: TGCGCCAGCAGCCAAGCGGAGGGGGTTTATGAAAAACTGTTTTTT
D: TRBD2; J: TRBJ2-5; V: TRBV5-1; size: many; CDR3: CASSLSRAGGEETQYF; DNA: TGCGCCAGCAGCTTAAGTCGAGCGGGGGGAGAAGAGACCCAGTACTTC
D: TRBD2; J: TRBJ2-5; V: TRBV10-2; size: many; CDR3: CASSETAGGQETQYF; DNA: TGCGCCAGCAGTGAGACAGCGGGGGGCCAAGAGACCCAGTACTTC
D: TRBD2; J: TRBJ2-3; V: TRBV10-1; size: many; CDR3: CASSESKRDTDTQYF; DNA: TGCGCCAGCAGTGAGTCAAAGCGGGACACAGATACGCAGTATTTT
D: TRBD2; J: TRBJ2-1; V: TRBV5-1; size: many; CDR3: CASSLGTSGGANNEQFF; DNA: TGCGCCAGCAGCTTAGGGACTAGCGGGGGAGCCAACAATGAGCAGTTCTTC
D: .; J: TRBJ2-7; V: TRBV5-1; size: many; CDR3: CASSPASNGNYEQYF; DNA: TGCGCCAGCAGCCCGGCCAGTAACGGGAACTACGAGCAGTACTTC
D: TRBD1; J: TRBJ1-1; V: TRBV20-1; size: many; CDR3: CSAPLTGGTEAFF; DNA: TGCAGTGCCCCCTTGACAGGGGGAACTGAAGCTTTCTTT
D: TRBD2; J: TRBJ2-1; V: TRBV27; size: medium-sized; CDR3: CASSGTSGYNEQFF; DNA: TGTGCCAGCAGTGGGACTAGCGGGTACAATGAGCAGTTCTTC
D: TRBD2; J: TRBJ2-1; V: TRBV5-4; size: .; CDR3: CASSLLAGGNEQFF; DNA: TGTGCCAGCAGCTTGTTAGCGGGGGGAAATGAGCAGTTCTTC